This TCR beta chain was identified during a study of blood T cell repertoires in COVID-19. Background on the study: Researchers got acute and convalescent COVID-19 samples from the United States, Italy and Spain. Sample material is recorded as cDNA or gDNA derived from T cells, B-cell-depleted T cells, or PBMCs.

Per the study methods: Estimation of nucleated cell counts relied on the amplification of reference gene primers. Sequenced by immunoSEQ multiplex PCR; TCRdb stores in-frame clones only, minus some. D and trimming come from the DNA, and the V and J calls and clone size come from that table. Of 50,000 to 60,000 clones listed, around 83% were seen once; the top ten hold about 6.4%. The specimen sequenced was peripheral blood. The TCR sequence derives from a human donor in a cohort sampled during active or convalescent COVID-19.

CDR3 nucleotide sequence: TGTGCCAGCAGCCCGGGACAGGGAGGAGAGACCCAGTACTTC. This sequence encodes CASSPGQGGETQYF. This sequence joins TRBV9 and TRBJ2-5; 9 nucleotides agree with TRBD1. Germline assignment: CDR1 SGDLS and CDR2 YYNGEE. This CDR3 has 14 residues. The J segment lost 4 bases and the V segment lost 4 bases, leaving 5 bases of the junction unmatched.